One sample yielded the 10 T cell receptor beta chains listed below, sequenced in a study of shared clonotypes between healthy human individuals. The protocol was immunoSEQ multiplex PCR, while the TCRdb copy is restricted to in-frame clones and leaves out a portion. In the table there are around 2.1 million clones, approximately 94% of which are singletons. CD8 cells classed as naive were CD45RO-negative and positively selected for CCR7, excluding terminally differentiated effector memory CD45RA+ cells. Source material: naive CD8+ T cells from PBMCs. These receptors were taken from a man between 18 and 29 years old in good health. Some clones in this sample may be carry-over from other donors' samples.

This clone appeared once. The V call is TRBV10-3, the J call TRBJ1-6, with a tentative D call TRBD1 (5 bases). The germline CDR1 and CDR2 sequences are ENHRY and SYGVKD. The CDR3 length is 15 residues. V was pared by 4 bases and J by 7 bases, with 14 bases between. This chain's CDR3 is CAISAAGLMNSPLHF. The CDR3 DNA follows: TGTGCCATCAGTGCCGCAGGGCTGATGAATTCACCCCTCCACTTT.

The chain couples TRBV27 to TRBJ2-7, with TRBD2 as a possible D gene (5 bases). This CDR3 is built from 15 residues. V lost 2 bases to trimming and J lost 0 bases, with 11 bases between them. CDR1 is MNHEY, CDR2 SMNVEV, per germline (reference sequence). The CDR3 DNA sequence: TGTGCCAGCAGTTTAACTGGAGAGGGCTCCTACGAGCAGTACTTC. The encoded protein is CASSLTGEGSYEQYF.

The chain is built from TRBV7-9 and TRBJ2-2; D is ambiguous. This CDR3 has 14 residues. From germline, CDR1 is SEHNR and CDR2 FQNEAQ (reference sequence). The V end was cut by 8 bases, the J end by 7 bases, with 17 bases between. CDR3 sequence reads: CASPVPKSGGELFF. The CDR3 DNA follows: TGTGCCAGCCCCGTGCCGAAATCCGGCGGGGAGCTGTTTTTT.

This sequence joins TRBV4-1 and TRBJ2-1, with 9 bases identical to TRBD2. Germline V gene lookup returns CDR1 MGHRA and CDR2 YSYEKL. V gave up 1 base and J gave up 3 bases; unmatched junction bases: 10. The CDR3 has 18 amino acids. In DNA form, the CDR3 reads TGCGCCAGCAGCCAAGGTCCGCGAGTTAGCGGGAGCTACAATGAGCAGTTCTTC. It translates to CASSQGPRVSGSYNEQFF.

The chain combines TRBV2 with TRBJ1-1; no definite D call. With 7 bases removed from V and 8 bases from J, the gap between germline ends came to 17 bases. Germline CDR1 is SNHLY and CDR2 is FYNNEI. The CDR3 is made up of 13 amino acids. The CDR3 DNA reads as TGTGCCAGCATAACGCGGGCGCGGCCCGAAGCTTTCTTT. It translates to CASITRARPEAFF.

This chain connects TRBV5-1 to TRBJ2-5; the D gene is possibly TRBD2 (5 bases). Deletions cut 3 bases from V and 2 bases from J, with 17 bases between. The CDR3 is 16 amino acids. Germline V gene sequence: CDR1 SGHRS, CDR2 YFSETQ. The CDR3 region has the DNA TGCGCCAGCAGCTCAAGACCACGGGGAAATCAAGAGACCCAGTACTTC. Its translation is CASSSRPRGNQETQYF.

The J gene is TRBJ1-2, the V gene TRBV5-4; weak D call: TRBD1 (6 bases). Trimming removed 4 bases from V and 2 bases from J, with 27 bases in between. Germline V gene data show CDR1 as SGHNT and CDR2 as YYREEE (reference sequence). The CDR3 has 19 residues. The CDR3 loop reads CASSRHPGDTTSPNYGYTF. Here the CDR3 DNA reads TGTGCCAGCAGCCGACACCCCGGGGACACAACCTCCCCCAACTATGGCTACACCTTC.

This clone was recorded only once. The chain recombines TRBV28 with TRBJ2-7; perhaps TRBD2 as D (6 bases). From germline, CDR1 is MDHEN and CDR2 SYDVKM. CDR3 length equals 14 residues. Trimming stripped 3 bases from V and 7 bases from J, with 16 bases between. The CDR3 region is CASSLGLPPFEQYF. The CDR3 DNA is TGTGCCAGCAGTTTGGGACTTCCCCCTTTTGAGCAGTACTTC.

A few counts support this clone. V is TRBV7-9 and J is TRBJ1-4; possibly TRBD1 for D (5 bases). Germline values: CDR1 SEHNR, CDR2 FQNEAQ (reference sequence). This CDR3 contains 16 residues. V was pared by 2 bases and J by 3 bases, with 13 bases between. The CDR3 sequence: CASSLNQPGANEKLFF. CDR3 bases: TGTGCCAGCAGCTTAAACCAGCCGGGGGCTAATGAAAAACTGTTTTTT. Full variable domain (remainder filled in from reference TRBV7-9 and TRBJ1-4): DTGVSQNPRHKITKRGQNVTFRCDPISEHNRLYWYRQTLGQGPEFLTYFQNEAQLEKSRLLSDRFSAERPKGSFSTLEIQRTEQGDSAMYLCASSLNQPGANEKLFFGSGTQLSVL.

The chain recombines TRBV2 with TRBJ2-7, with 9 bases lining up with TRBD1. V lost 6 bases and J lost 13; bases outside the gene matches: 13. This CDR3 has 13 residues. In germline, CDR1 is SNHLY, CDR2 FYNNEI. The CDR3 here is CASRRTGDPPFYF. The CDR3 DNA reads TGTGCCAGCAGAAGGACAGGGGACCCCCCTTTTTACTTC.